The 28 T cell receptor beta chains presented below share a single source sample, sequenced in a study of blood T cell repertoires in COVID-19. Repertoires were generated with immunoSEQ multiplex PCR, while TCRdb's copy carries only in-frame clones and drops some. The data show about 140,000 clones, around 84% seen once. Sample: peripheral blood. The receptor set was obtained from a man between 25 and 39 years old with COVID-19, enrolled during active disease.

The chain is built from TRBV11-2 and TRBJ2-5; 8 positions agree with TRBD2. The CDR3 is 15 amino acids. Germline lookup yields CDR1 SGHAT and CDR2 FQNNGV. V dropped 5 bases and J dropped 7; count of bases not matched to a gene: 12. The CDR3 nucleotides read TGTGCCAGCAGCCCAGGACTAGCCCCTTTGGGGACCCAGTACTTC. Translated, it gives CASSPGLAPLGTQYF.

This chain links TRBV3-1 (or the pseudogene TRBV3-2) with TRBJ1-2; a possible D gene is TRBD1 (5 bases). The CDR3 runs to 17 residues. Trimming shortened V by 1 base and J by 8 bases, and 23 bases separated the two germline ends. Germline CDR1 LGHDT, CDR2 YNNKEL (reference sequence). CDR3 nucleotide sequence: TGTGCCAGCAGCCAAGGATTGGGGGGTGAGATTGTCCAGGGCTACACCTTC. Protein product: CASSQGLGGEIVQGYTF.

The chain uses TRBV9 and TRBJ2-2; 10 bases line up with TRBD1. J gave up 5 bases and V 3 bases, and 7 bases lay outside the gene matches. CDR3 length: 16 residues. Germline V gives CDR1 SGDLS, CDR2 YYNGEE. CDR3 DNA: TGTGCCAGCAGCGCCGACAGGGGGCCGTCGACCGGGGAGCTGTTTTTT. Protein product: CASSADRGPSTGELFF. The full variable domain, in which reference TRBV9 and TRBJ2-2 provide the parts outside the CDR3, is DSGVTQTPKHLITATGQRVTLRCSPRSGDLSVYWYQQSLDQGLQFLIQYYNGEERAKGNILERFSAQQFPDLHSELNLSSLELGDSALYFCASSADRGPSTGELFFGEGSRLTVL.

This clone was observed a handful of times. Other DNA sequences in the sample encode the same CDR3. The rearrangement uses TRBV18 and TRBJ1-3, with TRBD1 as a possible D gene (5 bases). V was pared by 6 bases and J by 0 bases, with 15 bases between. Germline CDR1 reads KGHSH; CDR2 reads LQKENI. This CDR3 contains 16 residues. The CDR3 spells CASSPRQLSSGNTIYF. The CDR3 coding sequence is TGTGCCAGCTCCCCTAGACAGCTTTCCTCTGGAAACACCATATATTTT.

The rearrangement joins TRBV5-8 to TRBJ1-5, with 9 bases fitting TRBD1. Unmatched junction bases numbered 8, after V lost 4 bases and J lost 6 bases. CDR1 and CDR2 from the germline V gene are SGHTS and YDEGEE. The CDR3 is 15 residues long. This chain's CDR3 is CASSTDRGSFQPQHF. CDR3 in DNA: TGTGCCAGCAGCACTGACAGGGGGTCTTTTCAGCCCCAGCATTTT.

The V and J genes are TRBV6-6 and TRBJ1-1, with D perhaps TRBD1 (6 bases). The CDR3 length is 14 residues. CDR1 is MNHNY and CDR2 is SVGAGI in the germline V gene (reference sequence). V shed 2 bases and J shed 2 bases, with 9 bases lying between them. The CDR3, as DNA: TGTGCCAGCAGTTACGTCAGGGGAAACACTGAAGCTTTCTTT. Its translation is CASSYVRGNTEAFF.

In the case of this clone: Its ends do not fully match the called genes, so a read error is possible. The chain is built from TRBV7-7 and TRBJ2-1, with 13 bases that match TRBD2. CDR3 length: 14 residues. The germline CDR1 and CDR2 sequences are SSHAT and FNYEAQ (reference sequence). The CDR3 nucleotides are TGTGCTAGCAGCTTTAATCCCGAGGGACTAGCGGGAATCTTC. Amino acids: CASSFNPEGLAGIF.

The count of this clone is one. The CDR3 nucleotides are TGTGCCAGCAAGACCCCGGGACAGACAAATACCGGGGAGCTGTTTTTT. Its protein is CASKTPGQTNTGELFF. J is TRBJ2-2 and V is TRBV25-1; TRBD1 agrees at 7 bases. V lost 7 bases, J lost 5 bases, and 13 bases stayed unmatched. In germline, CDR1 is MGHDK, CDR2 SYGVNS. The CDR3 is made up of 16 amino acids.

The sample holds one count of this clone. This chain links TRBV24-1 with TRBJ1-2; 7 bases are a match to TRBD1. V trimming: 4 bases; J trimming: 8 bases; junction bases outside the gene matches: 6. The CDR3 loop spans 13 amino acids. The germline gives CDR1 KGHDR, CDR2 SFDVKD. This CDR3 reads CATSDSDRDGYTF. CDR3 nucleotide sequence: TGTGCCACCAGTGACTCCGACAGGGACGGCTACACCTTC.

The chain has TRBV5-5 and TRBJ1-3, with 10 bases lining up with TRBD1. Looked up from germline, CDR1 is SGHKS and CDR2 is YYEKEE (reference sequence). V trimming: 4 bases; J trimming: 3 bases; junction bases outside the gene matches: 4. The CDR3 sequence is 15 residues long. Here the CDR3 reads CASSADRGGGNTIYF. The CDR3 coding sequence is TGTGCCAGCAGCGCGGACAGGGGGGGTGGAAACACCATATATTTT.

V gene TRBV11-2 combines with J gene TRBJ2-1; 9 nucleotides agree with TRBD2. Losses at the gene ends were 5 bases for V and 3 bases for J; bases not matched to a gene: 8. CDR3 size: 16 residues. Germline lookup yields CDR1 SGHAT and CDR2 FQNNGV. In DNA, the CDR3 is TGTGCCAGCAGCCCTAGGGCGGGAGGGTACTACAATGAGCAGTTCTTC. This translates into CASSPRAGGYYNEQFF.

This chain links TRBV28 with TRBJ2-5; 11 nucleotides align to TRBD1. CDR3 length: 16 residues. Germline V gene sequence: CDR1 MDHEN, CDR2 SYDVKM. V trimming: 7 bases; J trimming: 2 bases; junction bases outside the gene matches: 9. The CDR3 sequence is CASIPAGTGGQETQYF. The DNA for the CDR3 is TGTGCCAGCATCCCAGCCGGGACAGGGGGGCAAGAGACCCAGTACTTC. Full variable domain (rest looked up from reference TRBV28 and TRBJ2-5): DVKVTQSSRYLVKRTGEKVFLECVQDMDHENMFWYRQDPGLGLRLIYFSYDVKMKEKGDIPEGYSVSREKKERFSLILESASTNQTSMYLCASIPAGTGGQETQYFGPGTRLLVL.

The chain recombines TRBV11-2 with TRBJ2-7; a possible D gene is TRBD2 (5 bases). The CDR3 has 15 amino acids. The V gene lost 0 bases and the J gene lost 2 bases, with 11 bases spanning the gap. Germline CDR1 and CDR2: SGHAT and FQNNGV. The CDR3 nucleotides read TGTGCCAGCAGCTTAGATCGGGGTAGCCCCTACGAGCAGTACTTC. Translating it yields CASSLDRGSPYEQYF.

CDR3 amino acids: CASSRPWGREGGDTQYF. DNA of the CDR3: TGTGCCAGCAGCCGACCGTGGGGGCGGGAGGGAGGAGATACGCAGTATTTT. This rearrangement joins TRBV28 to TRBJ2-3, with 9 bases lining up with TRBD2. CDR3 length: 17 amino acids. Trimming at V came to 6 bases and at J to 5 bases, leaving 15 bases not matched to a gene. Germline V gives CDR1 MDHEN, CDR2 SYDVKM.

This chain links TRBV11-2 with TRBJ2-1; 8 nucleotides match TRBD1. V was pared by 1 base and J by 4 bases, with 0 bases of the junction left unmatched. The CDR3 sequence is 14 residues long. Germline V CDR1 and CDR2: SGHAT, FQNNGV. CDR3 sequence (DNA): TGTGCCAGCAGCTTAGGACAGGGGTACAATGAGCAGTTCTTC. Its protein is CASSLGQGYNEQFF.

The V call is TRBV6-5, the J call TRBJ1-6, with no clear D. The germline CDR1 and CDR2 sequences are MNHEY and SVGAGI. The CDR3 is 14 amino acids. Trimming cost V 10 bases and J 4 bases, with 14 bases left between them. CDR3 nucleotide sequence: TGTGCCACCCTGGGAGGTGGATATAATTCACCCCTCCACTTT. The encoded protein is CATLGGGYNSPLHF.

V and J are TRBV4-3 and TRBJ2-7, with a possible D match to TRBD2 (6 bases). This CDR3 has 14 amino acids. Per the germline V gene, CDR1 is LGHNA and CDR2 is YSLEER. Trimming took off 0 bases at V and 6 bases at J, with 12 bases between the two ends. The DNA of the CDR3 is TGCGCCAGCAGCCAAGATCGGGAGATTGGCGAGCAGTACTTC. As protein: CASSQDREIGEQYF.

The chain links TRBV24-1 to TRBJ2-6, with TRBD2 as a possible D gene (5 bases). The CDR3 runs 15 residues. Trimming took 4 bases from V and 1 from J, leaving 7 bases between them. Germline V gene data show CDR1 as KGHDR and CDR2 as SFDVKD. The CDR3 region is CATSEGGSGANVLTF. Written as DNA, the CDR3 is TGTGCCACCAGTGAAGGAGGTTCTGGGGCCAACGTCCTGACTTTC.

V usage is TRBV29-1 and J usage is TRBJ2-7; no definite D call. CDR1 SQVTM and CDR2 ANQGSEA come from the germline V gene. The CDR3 is made up of 11 amino acids. V was cut by 7 bases and J by 3 bases, with 10 bases left in between. In DNA, the CDR3 is TGCAGCGCCCGAGAGAGCTACGAGCAGTACTTC. Translation: CSARESYEQYF.

The CDR3 DNA reads as TGCGCCAGCAGCTGGCCAAAGGGACAGGGCTCCACAGATACGCAGTATTTT. It encodes CASSWPKGQGSTDTQYF. The chain couples TRBV5-1 to TRBJ2-3; 9 nucleotides match TRBD1. Germline V gene sequence: CDR1 SGHRS, CDR2 YFSETQ. The CDR3 length is 17 residues. Trimming took 3 bases from V and 2 from J; bases not matched to a gene: 10.

This clone was found a few times. The chain uses TRBV4-2 and TRBJ1-5; D remains unclear. CDR3 length: 13 amino acids. V dropped 0 bases and J dropped 7 bases, with 7 bases sitting between them. Germline V CDR1 and CDR2: LGHNA, YNFKEQ. The CDR3, as DNA: TGTGCCAGCAGCCAAGATCAACTCCAGCCCCAGCATTTT. It is translated as CASSQDQLQPQHF.

The chain has TRBV9 and TRBJ2-2, with D tentatively TRBD1 (5 bases). Per germline, CDR1 SGDLS and CDR2 YYNGEE. This CDR3 is built from 16 residues. Deletions cut 0 bases from V and 0 bases from J, with 9 bases between. Written as DNA, the CDR3 is TGTGCCAGCAGCGTAGGGGGCCAGGCGAACACCGGGGAGCTGTTTTTT. Its protein product is CASSVGGQANTGELFF.

The chain is built from TRBV5-4 and TRBJ2-1; 9 bases align to TRBD2. The ends lost 0 bases at V and 5 bases at J; junction bases unmatched: 3. CDR3 length equals 15 residues. CDR1 is SGHNT and CDR2 is YYREEE in the germline V gene (reference sequence). The CDR3 sequence is CASSLGIAGDNEQFF. The DNA for the CDR3 is TGTGCCAGCAGCTTGGGGATAGCGGGGGACAATGAGCAGTTCTTC.

In its sample, this clone was seen once. The CDR3 DNA reads TGCGCCAGCAGCCAAAGACAGGGTTCCTACGAGCAGTACTTC. It translates to CASSQRQGSYEQYF. This chain joins TRBV4-1 and TRBJ2-7; 7 bases line up with TRBD1. CDR1 and CDR2 (germline): MGHRA, YSYEKL. With 2 bases clipped from V and 1 base from J, the junction kept 2 bases outside the gene matches. This CDR3 is built from 14 residues.

This chain links TRBV3-1 (or the pseudogene TRBV3-2) with TRBJ2-4, with 8 positions matching TRBD1. The ends lost 4 bases at V and 0 bases at J; junction bases unmatched: 11. The length of the CDR3 is 18 residues. Germline lookup yields CDR1 LGHDT and CDR2 YNNKEL (reference sequence). This chain's CDR3 is CASSRPGTGTGAKNIQYF. CDR3 nucleotides: TGTGCCAGCAGCCGTCCCGGGACAGGAACGGGAGCCAAAAACATTCAGTACTTC.

This sequence joins TRBV27 and TRBJ2-7; D gene uncertain. CDR3 length: 15 amino acids. With 6 bases removed from V and 2 bases from J, the gap between germline ends came to 17 bases. Germline V gene data show CDR1 as MNHEY and CDR2 as SMNVEV (reference sequence). The CDR3 spells CASSPTGSPPYEQYF. The CDR3 DNA reads as TGTGCCAGCAGCCCCACGGGTAGCCCTCCCTACGAGCAGTACTTC.

The table lists this clone with a count of one. The rearrangement links TRBV5-1 to TRBJ2-5; possibly TRBD2 for D (6 bases). The CDR3 is 14 residues long. Trimming removed 4 bases from V and 4 bases from J, with 14 bases in between. Germline V gives CDR1 SGHRS, CDR2 YFSETQ. The CDR3 DNA is TGCGCCAGCAGCCCGGGGGTGGGGCCAGAGACCCAGTACTTC. As protein: CASSPGVGPETQYF.

The chain is built from TRBV18 and TRBJ1-1, with 8 bases matching TRBD1. The length of the CDR3 is 14 residues. J lost 1 base, V lost 3 bases, and 1 base had no gene match. Germline V gene data show CDR1 as KGHSH and CDR2 as LQKENI. The CDR3 sequence is CASSPGQGNTEAFF. CDR3 nucleotides: TGTGCCAGCTCACCCGGACAGGGGAACACTGAAGCTTTCTTT.